This T cell receptor beta chain was sequenced during a study of blood T cell repertoires in COVID-19. CDR3 length equals 15 residues. J was trimmed by 2 bases and V by 6 bases; bases with no gene match: 9. Germline CDR1 and CDR2: ENHRY and SYGVKD. Produced via immunoSEQ multiplex PCR; TCRdb's table is partial and in-frame only. The data contain 120,000 to 150,000 clones, around 80% of them seen just once; the ten biggest clones take up roughly 17%. The clonotype originates from a man aged 45-60 years with acute or convalescent COVID-19. J is TRBJ1-2 and V is TRBV10-3, with TRBD1 matching over 7 bases. The sample taken for sequencing was peripheral blood. CDR3: CAISIWDSANYGYTF. The CDR3 region has the DNA TGTGCCATCAGCATATGGGACAGTGCCAACTATGGCTACACCTTC.